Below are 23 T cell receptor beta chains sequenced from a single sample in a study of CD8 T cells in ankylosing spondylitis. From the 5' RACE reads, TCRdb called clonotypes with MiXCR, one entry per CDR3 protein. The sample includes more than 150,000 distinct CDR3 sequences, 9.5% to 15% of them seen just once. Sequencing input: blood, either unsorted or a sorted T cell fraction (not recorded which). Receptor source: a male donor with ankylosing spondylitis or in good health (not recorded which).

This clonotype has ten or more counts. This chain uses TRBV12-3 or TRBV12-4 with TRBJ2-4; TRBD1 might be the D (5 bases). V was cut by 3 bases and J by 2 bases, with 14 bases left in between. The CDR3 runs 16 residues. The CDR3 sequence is CASSFVGVGTKNIQYF. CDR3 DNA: TGTGCCAGCAGTTTTGTAGGGGTGGGAACCAAAAACATTCAGTACTTC.

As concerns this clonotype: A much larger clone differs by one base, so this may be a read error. The CDR3 bases are TGTGCCAGCAGCTCCGCCTCCACTGAAGCTTTCTTT. Translated: CASSSASTEAFF. V is TRBV7-2 and J is TRBJ1-1; D is unclear. Germline CDR1 is SGHTA and CDR2 is FQGNSA. The V gene lost 4 bases and the J gene lost 4 bases, with 7 bases spanning the gap. This CDR3 has 12 residues.

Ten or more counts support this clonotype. The CDR3 protein is CASSEISGNYRNIQYF. CDR3 bases: TGTGCCAGCAGTGAGATTAGTGGTAATTATAGAAACATTCAGTACTTC. The V gene is TRBV28, the J gene TRBJ2-4; D not resolved. Trimming left V 5 bases short and J 6 bases short, with 20 bases between. The germline V gene encodes CDR1 MDHEN and CDR2 SYDVKM. The CDR3 has 16 residues.

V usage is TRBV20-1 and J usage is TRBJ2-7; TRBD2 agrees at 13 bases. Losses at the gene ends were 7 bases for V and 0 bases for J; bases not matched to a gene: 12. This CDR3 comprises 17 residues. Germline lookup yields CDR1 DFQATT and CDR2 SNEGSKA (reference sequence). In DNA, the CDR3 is TGCAGTGTCCCTGGACTAGCGGGAGCGCTGAGCTCCTACGAGCAGTACTTC. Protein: CSVPGLAGALSSYEQYF.

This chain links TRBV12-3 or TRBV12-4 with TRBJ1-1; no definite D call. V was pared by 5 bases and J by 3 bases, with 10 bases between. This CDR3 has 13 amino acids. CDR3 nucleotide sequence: TGTGCCAGCAGTCCGGGAGAGTACACTGAAGCTTTCTTT. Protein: CASSPGEYTEAFF.

The chain's CDR3 is CASSVTGLAGSYEQYF. The CDR3 nucleotides are TGTGCCAGCAGTGTCACGGGACTAGCGGGATCCTACGAGCAGTACTTC. The chain joins TRBV6-1 to TRBJ2-7; TRBD2 matches 13 bases. The germline V gene encodes CDR1 MNHNS and CDR2 SASEGT. V gave up 4 bases and J gave up 1 base; unmatched junction bases: 4. This CDR3 has 16 residues.

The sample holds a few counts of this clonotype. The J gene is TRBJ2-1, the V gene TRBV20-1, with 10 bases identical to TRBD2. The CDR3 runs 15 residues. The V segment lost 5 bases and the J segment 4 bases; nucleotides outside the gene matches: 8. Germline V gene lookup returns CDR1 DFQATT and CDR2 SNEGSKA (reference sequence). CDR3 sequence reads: CSAGSGRAAYNEQFF. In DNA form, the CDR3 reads TGCAGTGCTGGGAGCGGGAGGGCCGCTTACAATGAGCAGTTCTTC.

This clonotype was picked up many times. CDR3 residues: CASSPEAGNPSYEQYF. DNA for the CDR3: TGTGCCAGCAGCCCAGAGGCGGGAAATCCCTCCTACGAGCAGTACTTC. The chain joins TRBV4-2 to TRBJ2-7, with D possibly TRBD2 on 6 matching bases. Per the germline V gene, CDR1 is LGHNA and CDR2 is YNFKEQ. CDR3 size: 16 residues. V was pared by 4 bases and J by 0 bases, with 16 bases between.

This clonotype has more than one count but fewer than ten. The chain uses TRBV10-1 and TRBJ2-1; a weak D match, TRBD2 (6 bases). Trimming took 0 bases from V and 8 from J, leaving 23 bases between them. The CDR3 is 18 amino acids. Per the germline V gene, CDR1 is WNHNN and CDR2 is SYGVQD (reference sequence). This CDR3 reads CASSESIWRDSGSDEQFF. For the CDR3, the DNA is TGCGCCAGCAGTGAGTCGATTTGGAGGGACTCAGGGTCGGATGAGCAGTTCTTC.

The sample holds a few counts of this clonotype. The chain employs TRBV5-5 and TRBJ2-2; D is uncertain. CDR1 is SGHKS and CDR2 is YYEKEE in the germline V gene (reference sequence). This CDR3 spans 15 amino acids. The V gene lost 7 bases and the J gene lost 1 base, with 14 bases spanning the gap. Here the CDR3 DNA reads TGTGCCAGCGCCCATCAGGAGTGGAACACCGGGGAGCTGTTTTTT. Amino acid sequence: CASAHQEWNTGELFF.

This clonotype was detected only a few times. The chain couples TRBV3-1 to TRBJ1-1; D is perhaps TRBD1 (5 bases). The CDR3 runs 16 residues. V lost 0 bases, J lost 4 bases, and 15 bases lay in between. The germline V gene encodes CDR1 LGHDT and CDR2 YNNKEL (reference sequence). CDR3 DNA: TGTGCCAGCAGCCAAGATTGGATGGGGCGAGGCACTGAAGCTTTCTTT. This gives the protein CASSQDWMGRGTEAFF.

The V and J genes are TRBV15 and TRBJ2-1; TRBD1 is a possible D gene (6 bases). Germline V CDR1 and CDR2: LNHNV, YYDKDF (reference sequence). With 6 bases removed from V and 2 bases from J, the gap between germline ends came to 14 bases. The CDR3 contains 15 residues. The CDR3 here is CATRGLQGPYNEQFF. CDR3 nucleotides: TGTGCCACCAGGGGCCTTCAGGGGCCCTACAATGAGCAGTTCTTC.

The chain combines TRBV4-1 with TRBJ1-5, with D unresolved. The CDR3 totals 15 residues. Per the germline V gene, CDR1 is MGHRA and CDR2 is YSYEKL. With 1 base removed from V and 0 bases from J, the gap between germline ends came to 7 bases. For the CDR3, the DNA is TGCGCCAGCAGCCAAGGACAATATAGCAATCAGCCCCAGCATTTT. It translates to CASSQGQYSNQPQHF.

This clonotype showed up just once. The CDR3, as DNA: TGTGCCAGCAGCTTAGATGAGGGGGGCACAGATACGCAGTATTTT. It is translated as CASSLDEGGTDTQYF. The chain combines TRBV7-9 with TRBJ2-3; perhaps TRBD1 as D (6 bases). Germline loops: CDR1 SEHNR, CDR2 FQNEAQ (reference sequence). The CDR3 is 15 amino acids. V was clipped by 1 base and J by 1 base, with 9 bases between them.

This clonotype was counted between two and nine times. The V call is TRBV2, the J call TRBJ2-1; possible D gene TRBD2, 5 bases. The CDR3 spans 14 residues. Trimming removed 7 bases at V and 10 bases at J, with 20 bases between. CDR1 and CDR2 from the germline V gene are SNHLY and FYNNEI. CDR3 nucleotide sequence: TGTGCCAGCATACCCCGGGGTAGCTTAGGCGAGCAGTTCTTC. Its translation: CASIPRGSLGEQFF.

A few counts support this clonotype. CDR3 DNA sequence: TGTGCCAGCAGCTTAGGTCTCTCAGATACGCAGTATTTT. Protein sequence: CASSLGLSDTQYF. The chain recombines TRBV13 with TRBJ2-3, with D uncertain. CDR1 PRHDT and CDR2 FYEKMQ come from the germline V gene (reference sequence). There are 13 residues in the CDR3. V was shortened by 0 bases and J by 4 bases, with 5 bases between the two germline ends.

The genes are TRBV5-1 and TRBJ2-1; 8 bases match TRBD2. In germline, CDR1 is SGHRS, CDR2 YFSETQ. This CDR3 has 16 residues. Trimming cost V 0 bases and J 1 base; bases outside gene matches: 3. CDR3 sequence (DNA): TGCGCCAGCAGCTTGGTTAGCGGGGATTCCTACAATGAGCAGTTCTTC. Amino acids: CASSLVSGDSYNEQFF.

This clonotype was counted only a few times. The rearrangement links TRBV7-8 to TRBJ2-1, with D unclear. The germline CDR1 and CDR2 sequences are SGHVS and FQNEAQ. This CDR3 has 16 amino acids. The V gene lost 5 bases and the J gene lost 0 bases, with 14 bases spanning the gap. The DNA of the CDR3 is TGTGCCAGCAGCCTCCCCCAGGTAGGCTCCTACAATGAGCAGTTCTTC. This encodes CASSLPQVGSYNEQFF. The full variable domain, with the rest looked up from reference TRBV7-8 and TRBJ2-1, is GAGVSQSPRYKVAKRGQDVALRCDPISGHVSLFWYQQALGQGPEFLTYFQNEAQLDKSGLPSDRFFAERPEGSVSTLKIQRTQQEDSAVYLCASSLPQVGSYNEQFFGPGTRLTVL.

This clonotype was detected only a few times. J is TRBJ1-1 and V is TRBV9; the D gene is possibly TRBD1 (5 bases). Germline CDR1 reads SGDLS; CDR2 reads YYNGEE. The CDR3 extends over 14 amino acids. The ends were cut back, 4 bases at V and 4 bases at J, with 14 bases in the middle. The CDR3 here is CASSPDGGFTEAFF. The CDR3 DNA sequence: TGTGCCAGCAGCCCCGATGGGGGTTTCACTGAAGCTTTCTTT.

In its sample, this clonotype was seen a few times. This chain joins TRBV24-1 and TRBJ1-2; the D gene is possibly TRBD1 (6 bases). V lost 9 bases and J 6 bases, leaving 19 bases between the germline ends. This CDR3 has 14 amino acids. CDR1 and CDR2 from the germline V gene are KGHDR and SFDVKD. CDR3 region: CATGLEGGRNGYTF. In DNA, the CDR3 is TGTGCCACCGGCCTCGAGGGGGGGAGGAATGGCTACACCTTC.

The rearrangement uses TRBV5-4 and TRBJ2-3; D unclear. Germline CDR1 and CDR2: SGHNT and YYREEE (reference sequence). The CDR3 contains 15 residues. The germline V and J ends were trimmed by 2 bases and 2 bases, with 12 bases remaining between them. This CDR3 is CASSFISGPTDTQYF. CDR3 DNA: TGTGCCAGCAGCTTTATTTCCGGACCCACAGATACGCAGTATTTT.

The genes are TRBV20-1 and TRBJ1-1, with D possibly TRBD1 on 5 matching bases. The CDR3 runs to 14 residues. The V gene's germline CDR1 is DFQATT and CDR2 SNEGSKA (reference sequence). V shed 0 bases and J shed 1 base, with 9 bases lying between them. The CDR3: CSARDRTRNTEAFF. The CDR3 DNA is TGCAGTGCTAGAGATCGGACAAGGAACACTGAAGCTTTCTTT.

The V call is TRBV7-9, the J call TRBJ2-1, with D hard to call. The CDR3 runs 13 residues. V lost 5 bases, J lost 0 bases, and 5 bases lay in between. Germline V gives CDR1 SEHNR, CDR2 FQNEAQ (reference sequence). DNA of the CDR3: TGTGCCAGCAGCACCACCTCCTACAATGAGCAGTTCTTC. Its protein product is CASSTTSYNEQFF.